This T cell receptor beta chain came from a study of T-cell reconstitution after alpha-beta-depleted transplantation in children. It was with unique molecular identifiers that the TCRbeta library was prepared. TCRdb passed the PCR reads through MiXCR, listing each CDR3 protein once. The sample carries hundreds of thousands of distinct CDR3 sequences, 16% recorded once. Germline V lookup: CDR1 KGHSH, CDR2 LQKENI. The CDR3 is 14 amino acids. V lost 3 bases to trimming and J lost 3 bases; unmatched junction nucleotides: 2. Source: PBMCs from the stem cell graft donor, taken from the stem cell graft. The rearrangement uses TRBV18 and TRBJ1-5; TRBD1 matches 7 bases. The source of this sequence is a human donor who donated a stem cell graft to a child with acute myeloid leukemia. The CDR3: CASSPDRNNQPQHF. The CDR3 DNA is TGTGCCAGCTCACCGGACAGGAACAATCAGCCCCAGCATTTT.